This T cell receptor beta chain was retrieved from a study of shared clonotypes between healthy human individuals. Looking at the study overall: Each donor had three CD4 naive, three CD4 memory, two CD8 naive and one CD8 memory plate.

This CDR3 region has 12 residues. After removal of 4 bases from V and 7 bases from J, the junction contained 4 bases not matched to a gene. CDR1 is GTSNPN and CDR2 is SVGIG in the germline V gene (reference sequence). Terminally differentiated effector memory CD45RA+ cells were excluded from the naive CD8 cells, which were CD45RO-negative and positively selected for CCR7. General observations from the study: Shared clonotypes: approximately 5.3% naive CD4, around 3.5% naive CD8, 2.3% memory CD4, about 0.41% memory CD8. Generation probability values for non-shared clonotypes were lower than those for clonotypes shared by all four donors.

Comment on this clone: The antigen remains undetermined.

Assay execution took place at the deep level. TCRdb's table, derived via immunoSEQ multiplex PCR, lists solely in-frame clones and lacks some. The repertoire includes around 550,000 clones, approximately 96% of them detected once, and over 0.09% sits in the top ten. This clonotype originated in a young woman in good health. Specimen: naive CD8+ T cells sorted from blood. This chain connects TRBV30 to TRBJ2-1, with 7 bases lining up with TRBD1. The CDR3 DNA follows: TGTGCCTGGAAGGGGGCGCAAAATGAGCAGTTCTTC. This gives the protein CAWKGAQNEQFF.